Listed below are T cell receptor beta chains from one sample, sequenced in a study of shared clonotypes between healthy human individuals. Data came from immunoSEQ multiplex PCR; TCRdb stores just in-frame clones and leaves some out. The repertoire holds fewer than 850,000 clones, 90% seen once, with 30% to 35% in the top ten. Sequencing input: memory CD8+ T cells from PBMCs. These receptors were obtained from a man younger than 30 in good health. Some clones in this sample may be carry-over from other donors' samples. The conserved cysteine and the conserved F or W are not part of the CDR3 here. Size is omitted from some rows. Given values are once, few, many or a class for expanded clones.

cdr3_aa: ASSYKGTVRYEQY
clone_size: NA
v_call: TRBV6-5
j_call: TRBJ2-7

cdr3_aa: ASGQAPQKLF
clone_size: once
v_call: TRBV4-1
j_call: TRBJ1-4

cdr3_aa: ASSHALGDSENYNEQF
clone_size: NA
v_call: TRBV4-1
j_call: TRBJ2-1

cdr3_aa: ASVSLGGREQF
clone_size: NA
v_call: TRBV7-9
j_call: TRBJ2-1

cdr3_aa: ASSSGREVYGYT
clone_size: NA
v_call: TRBV7-9
j_call: TRBJ1-2

cdr3_aa: ASRVDRRWGDTQY
clone_size: NA
v_call: TRBV6-1
j_call: TRBJ2-3

cdr3_aa: ASSSNTGQGAREQY
clone_size: NA
v_call: TRBV7-9
j_call: TRBJ2-7

cdr3_aa: ASSIRGTYEQY
clone_size: NA
v_call: TRBV19
j_call: TRBJ2-7

cdr3_aa: ASSLGTGAGELF
clone_size: NA
v_call: TRBV5-6
j_call: TRBJ2-2

cdr3_aa: ASRPTGGRETQY
clone_size: once
v_call: TRBV27
j_call: TRBJ2-5

cdr3_aa: ASSLRRTGTEAF
clone_size: NA
v_call: TRBV14
j_call: TRBJ1-1

cdr3_aa: ASSLRSGRYNEQF
clone_size: NA
v_call: TRBV4-1
j_call: TRBJ2-1

cdr3_aa: ASRGIGRVPYEQY
clone_size: NA
v_call: TRBV19
j_call: TRBJ2-7

cdr3_aa: ASSLALDSLNGELF
clone_size: NA
v_call: TRBV5-1
j_call: TRBJ2-2

cdr3_aa: ASSLVSGSNTEAF
clone_size: NA
v_call: TRBV5-1
j_call: TRBJ1-1

cdr3_aa: ASSPKLAGGEQY
clone_size: NA
v_call: TRBV5-1
j_call: TRBJ2-7

cdr3_aa: SVVTSGSMF
clone_size: NA
v_call: TRBV29-1
j_call: TRBJ2-1

cdr3_aa: AWSITGNQPQH
clone_size: NA
v_call: TRBV30
j_call: TRBJ1-5

cdr3_aa: ASSSDINPWSEAF
clone_size: NA
v_call: TRBV7-3
j_call: TRBJ1-1

cdr3_aa: ASSRMTGTPEQF
clone_size: NA
v_call: TRBV14
j_call: TRBJ2-1

cdr3_aa: ARSFGTEAYEQY
clone_size: NA
v_call: TRBV5-3
j_call: TRBJ2-7

cdr3_aa: ASTLGGSSGYNEQF
clone_size: NA
v_call: TRBV7-6
j_call: TRBJ2-1

cdr3_aa: ASSDDRVQETQY
clone_size: NA
v_call: TRBV9
j_call: TRBJ2-5

cdr3_aa: ATSRDLPRSNQPQH
clone_size: NA
v_call: TRBV15
j_call: TRBJ1-5

cdr3_aa: ASSPHVGYEQY
clone_size: few
v_call: TRBV28
j_call: TRBJ2-7

cdr3_aa: AISPGGGWNTEAF
clone_size: NA
v_call: TRBV10-3
j_call: TRBJ1-1

cdr3_aa: ASSLGTGIYEQY
clone_size: few
v_call: TRBV6-5
j_call: TRBJ2-7

cdr3_aa: ASSEGGGNNQPQH
clone_size: NA
v_call: TRBV25-1
j_call: TRBJ1-5

cdr3_aa: ATSRDLPSGQETQY
clone_size: once
v_call: TRBV15
j_call: TRBJ2-5

cdr3_aa: ASSLGYSQPQH
clone_size: NA
v_call: TRBV7-9
j_call: TRBJ1-5

cdr3_aa: ATSRDVVFSSYEQF
clone_size: NA
v_call: TRBV15
j_call: TRBJ2-1

cdr3_aa: ATITSGYSTDTQY
clone_size: NA
v_call: TRBV27
j_call: TRBJ2-3

cdr3_aa: ASSVFRELGYEQY
clone_size: NA
v_call: TRBV28
j_call: TRBJ2-7

cdr3_aa: ASSPGTGTHEQY
clone_size: NA
v_call: TRBV13
j_call: TRBJ2-7

cdr3_aa: ASSFVWARSYNEQF
clone_size: NA
v_call: TRBV11-2
j_call: TRBJ2-1

cdr3_aa: ASSLGWEGYGYT
clone_size: NA
v_call: TRBV7-9
j_call: TRBJ1-2

cdr3_aa: ATSRNHRGPGAQH
clone_size: NA
v_call: TRBV15
j_call: TRBJ1-5